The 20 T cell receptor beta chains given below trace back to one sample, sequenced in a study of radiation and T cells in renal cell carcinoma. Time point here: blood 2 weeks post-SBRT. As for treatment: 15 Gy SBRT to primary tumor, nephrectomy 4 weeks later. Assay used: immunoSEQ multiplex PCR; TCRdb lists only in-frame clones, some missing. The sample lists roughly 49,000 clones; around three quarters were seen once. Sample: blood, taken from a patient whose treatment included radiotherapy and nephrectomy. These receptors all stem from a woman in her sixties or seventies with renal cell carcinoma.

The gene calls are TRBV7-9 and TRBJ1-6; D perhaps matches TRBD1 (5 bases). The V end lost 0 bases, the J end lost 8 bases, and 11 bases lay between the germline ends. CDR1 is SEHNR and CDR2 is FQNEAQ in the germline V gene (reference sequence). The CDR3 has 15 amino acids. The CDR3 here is CASSLAGGKYSPLHF. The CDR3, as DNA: TGTGCCAGCAGCTTAGCGGGGGGGAAGTATTCACCCCTCCACTTT.

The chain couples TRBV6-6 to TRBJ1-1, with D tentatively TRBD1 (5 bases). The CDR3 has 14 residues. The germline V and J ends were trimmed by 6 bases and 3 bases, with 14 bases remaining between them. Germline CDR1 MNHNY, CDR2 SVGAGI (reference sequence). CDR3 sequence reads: CASRIQGAYTEAFF. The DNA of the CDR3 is TGTGCCAGCAGAATTCAAGGGGCATACACTGAAGCTTTCTTT.

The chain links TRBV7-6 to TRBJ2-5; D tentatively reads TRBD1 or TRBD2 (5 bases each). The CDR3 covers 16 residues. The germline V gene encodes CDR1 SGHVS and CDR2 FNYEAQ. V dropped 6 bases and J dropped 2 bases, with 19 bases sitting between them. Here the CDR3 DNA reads TGTGCCAGCAGAGGGGTGGTTGGGGGTAGTCAAGAGACCCAGTACTTC. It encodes CASRGVVGGSQETQYF.

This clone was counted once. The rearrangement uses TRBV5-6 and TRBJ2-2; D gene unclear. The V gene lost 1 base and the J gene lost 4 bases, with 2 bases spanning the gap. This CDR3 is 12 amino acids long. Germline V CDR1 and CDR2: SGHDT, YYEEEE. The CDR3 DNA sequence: TGTGCCAGCAGCTTGTTCACCGGGGAGCTGTTTTTT. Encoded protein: CASSLFTGELFF.

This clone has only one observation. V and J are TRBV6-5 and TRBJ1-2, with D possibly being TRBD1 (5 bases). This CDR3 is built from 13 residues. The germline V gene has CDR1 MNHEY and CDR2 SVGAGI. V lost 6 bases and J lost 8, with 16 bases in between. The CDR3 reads CASRGGGRQGYTF. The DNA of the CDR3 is TGTGCCAGCAGAGGTGGAGGCAGACAGGGCTACACCTTC.

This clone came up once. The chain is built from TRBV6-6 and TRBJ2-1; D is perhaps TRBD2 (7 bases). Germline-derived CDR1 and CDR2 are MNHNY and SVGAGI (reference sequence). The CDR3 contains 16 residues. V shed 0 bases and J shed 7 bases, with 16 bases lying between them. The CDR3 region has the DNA TGTGCCAGCAGTTACTCAACTTCGGGGGGCGGGAATGAGCAGTTCTTC. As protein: CASSYSTSGGGNEQFF.

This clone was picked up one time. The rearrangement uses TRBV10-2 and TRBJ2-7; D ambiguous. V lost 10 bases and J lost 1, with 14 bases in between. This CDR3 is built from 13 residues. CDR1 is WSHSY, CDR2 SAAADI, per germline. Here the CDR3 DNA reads TGCGCCACCAAATTTATCGGGTCCTACGAGCAGTACTTC. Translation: CATKFIGSYEQYF.

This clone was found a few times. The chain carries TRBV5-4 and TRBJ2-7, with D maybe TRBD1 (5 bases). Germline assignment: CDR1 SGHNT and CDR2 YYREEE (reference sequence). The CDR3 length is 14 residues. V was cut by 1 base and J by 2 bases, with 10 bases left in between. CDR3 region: CASSLMAGTYEQYF. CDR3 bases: TGTGCCAGCAGCTTGATGGCAGGGACCTACGAGCAGTACTTC.

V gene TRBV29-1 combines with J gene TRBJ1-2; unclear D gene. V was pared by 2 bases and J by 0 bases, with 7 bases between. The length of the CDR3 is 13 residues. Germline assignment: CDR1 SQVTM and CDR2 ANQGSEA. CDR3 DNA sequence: TGCAGCGTTGAACAGGCCACTAACTATGGCTACACCTTC. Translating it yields CSVEQATNYGYTF.

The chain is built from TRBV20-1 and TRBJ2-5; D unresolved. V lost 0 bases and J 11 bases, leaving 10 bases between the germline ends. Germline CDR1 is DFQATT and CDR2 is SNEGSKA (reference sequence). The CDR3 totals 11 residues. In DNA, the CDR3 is TGCAGTGCTAGAGATCTCTCCGGTCAGTACTTC. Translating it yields CSARDLSGQYF.

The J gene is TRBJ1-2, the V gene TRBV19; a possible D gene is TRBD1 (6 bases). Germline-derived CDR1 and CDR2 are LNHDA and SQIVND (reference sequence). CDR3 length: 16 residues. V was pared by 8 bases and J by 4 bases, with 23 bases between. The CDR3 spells CASSITGAQGGYGYTF. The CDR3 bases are TGTGCCAGTTCCATCACTGGCGCCCAAGGGGGCTATGGCTACACCTTC.

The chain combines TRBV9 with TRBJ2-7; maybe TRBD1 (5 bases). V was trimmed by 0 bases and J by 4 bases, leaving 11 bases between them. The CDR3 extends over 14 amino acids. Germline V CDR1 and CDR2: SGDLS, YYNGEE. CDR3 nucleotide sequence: TGTGCCAGCAGCGTAGGCCAGGGTCAGTACGAGCAGTACTTC. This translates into CASSVGQGQYEQYF. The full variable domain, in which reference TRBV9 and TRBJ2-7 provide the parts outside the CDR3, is DSGVTQTPKHLITATGQRVTLRCSPRSGDLSVYWYQQSLDQGLQFLIQYYNGEERAKGNILERFSAQQFPDLHSELNLSSLELGDSALYFCASSVGQGQYEQYFGPGTRLTVT.

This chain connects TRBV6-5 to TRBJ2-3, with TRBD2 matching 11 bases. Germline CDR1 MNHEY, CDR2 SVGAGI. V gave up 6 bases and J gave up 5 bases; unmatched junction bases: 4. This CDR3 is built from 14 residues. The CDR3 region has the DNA TGTGCCAGCAGAGTAGCGGGAGGGGGAGATACGCAGTATTTT. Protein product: CASRVAGGGDTQYF.

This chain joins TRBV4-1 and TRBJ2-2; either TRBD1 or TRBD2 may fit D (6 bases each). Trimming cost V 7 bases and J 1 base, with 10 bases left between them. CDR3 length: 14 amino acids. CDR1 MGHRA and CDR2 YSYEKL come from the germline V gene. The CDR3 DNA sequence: TGCGCCAGCACGGAGGGGGGGAACACCGGGGAGCTGTTTTTT. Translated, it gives CASTEGGNTGELFF.

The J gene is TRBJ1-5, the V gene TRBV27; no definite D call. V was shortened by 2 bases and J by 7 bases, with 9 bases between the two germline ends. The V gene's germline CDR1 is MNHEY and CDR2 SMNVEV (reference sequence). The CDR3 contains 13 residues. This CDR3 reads CASSLDREQPQHF. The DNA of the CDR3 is TGTGCCAGCAGTTTAGATAGGGAACAGCCCCAGCATTTT.

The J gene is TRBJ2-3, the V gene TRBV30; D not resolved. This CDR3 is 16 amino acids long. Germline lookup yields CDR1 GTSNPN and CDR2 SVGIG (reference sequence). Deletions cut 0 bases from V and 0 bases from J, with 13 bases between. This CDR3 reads CAWSVWRLTSTDTQYF. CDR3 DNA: TGTGCCTGGAGTGTATGGCGCCTAACTAGCACAGATACGCAGTATTTT.

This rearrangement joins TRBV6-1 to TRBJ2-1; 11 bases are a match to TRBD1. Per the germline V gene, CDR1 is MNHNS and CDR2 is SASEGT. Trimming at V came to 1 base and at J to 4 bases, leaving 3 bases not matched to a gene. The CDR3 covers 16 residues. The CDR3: CASSEGTGGAYNEQFF. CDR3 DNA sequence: TGTGCCAGCAGTGAAGGGACAGGGGGCGCATACAATGAGCAGTTCTTC.

The CDR3 nucleotides read TGTGCCAGCAGCCCGGGACAGATATACAATGAGCAGTTCTTC. Translating gives CASSPGQIYNEQFF. V gene TRBV2 combines with J gene TRBJ2-1; 7 bases align to TRBD1. The length of the CDR3 is 14 residues. V lost 6 bases and J lost 4; bases outside the gene matches: 6. Germline V lookup: CDR1 SNHLY, CDR2 FYNNEI.

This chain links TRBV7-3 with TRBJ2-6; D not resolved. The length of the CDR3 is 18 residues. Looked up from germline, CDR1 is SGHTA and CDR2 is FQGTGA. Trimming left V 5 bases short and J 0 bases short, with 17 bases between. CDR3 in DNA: TGTGCCAGCAGCCCTTCCGCCTCAGTGATCTCTGGGGCCAACGTCCTGACTTTC. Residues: CASSPSASVISGANVLTF.

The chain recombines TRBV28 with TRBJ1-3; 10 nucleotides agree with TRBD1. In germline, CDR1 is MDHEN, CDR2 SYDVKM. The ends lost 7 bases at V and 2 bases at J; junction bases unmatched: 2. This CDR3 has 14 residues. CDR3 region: CASIGTGAGNTIYF. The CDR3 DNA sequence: TGTGCCAGCATTGGGACAGGGGCTGGAAACACCATATATTTT.